Shown below are 25 T cell receptor beta chains from a single sample sequenced in a study of human T cells and chemical hapten exposure. TCRdb passed the RACE reads through MiXCR, listing each CDR3 protein once. Altogether approximately 82,000 distinct CDR3 sequences are present, about 10% being singletons, with the ten largest covering less than 2.5%. Described time point: patch test 1, 2 weeks after DPC sensitization. Treatment given: therapeutic diphenylcyclopropenone sensitization with weekly scalp DPC. The sample was whole blood, taken in connection with sensitization to the hapten diphenylcyclopropenone (DPC). Receptor source: a man in his forties with alopecia areata. Some clones in this sample may be carry-over from other donors' samples.

This clonotype was recorded a few times. The chain joins TRBV4-2 to TRBJ2-1; 11 bases are a match to TRBD2. Germline CDR1 reads LGHNA; CDR2 reads YNFKEQ. V lost 1 base, J lost 10 bases, and 6 bases stayed unmatched. This CDR3 spans 15 amino acids. CDR3 sequence reads: CASSQGTSGLGEQFF. The CDR3 DNA follows: TGTGCCAGCAGCCAAGGGACTAGCGGGTTGGGGGAGCAGTTCTTC.

The chain recombines TRBV29-1 with TRBJ2-1, with D tentatively TRBD2 (6 bases). Germline CDR1 SQVTM, CDR2 ANQGSEA. V was clipped by 4 bases and J by 2 bases, with 15 bases between them. The CDR3 is made up of 15 amino acids. The CDR3 coding sequence is TGCAGCGTTGCCCGGGGACTCCCTCCCTACAATGAGCAGTTCTTC. Residues: CSVARGLPPYNEQFF.

This chain uses TRBV20-1 with TRBJ2-7, with D uncertain. From germline, CDR1 is DFQATT and CDR2 SNEGSKA (reference sequence). CDR3 size: 14 residues. The V end lost 0 bases, the J end lost 0 bases, and 9 bases lay between the germline ends. This CDR3 reads CSARDLTTSYEQYF. The CDR3 DNA reads as TGCAGTGCTAGAGATCTAACTACCTCCTACGAGCAGTACTTC.

The chain carries TRBV5-1 and TRBJ2-7; 11 bases line up with TRBD2. Germline assignment: CDR1 SGHRS and CDR2 YFSETQ. Trimming took 0 bases from V and 7 from J; bases not matched to a gene: 6. CDR3 size: 15 residues. The chain's CDR3 is CASSLELAGVGEQYF. The CDR3 nucleotides read TGCGCCAGCAGCTTGGAACTAGCGGGAGTCGGGGAGCAGTACTTC.

This clonotype was counted ten times or more. The chain combines TRBV3-1 with TRBJ1-5; TRBD1 is a possible D gene (6 bases). V lost 0 bases to trimming and J lost 4 bases, with 16 bases between them. Germline-derived CDR1 and CDR2 are LGHDT and YNNKEL (reference sequence). The CDR3 sequence is 17 residues long. CDR3 coding DNA: TGTGCCAGCAGCCAAGATCTACGACAGGCGAGGAATCAGCCCCAGCATTTT. Translated: CASSQDLRQARNQPQHF.

This clonotype came up many times. The chain uses TRBV2 and TRBJ1-2; the D is unclear. CDR1 is SNHLY, CDR2 FYNNEI, per germline. This CDR3 is 14 amino acids long. V was shortened by 1 base and J by 2 bases, with 8 bases between the two germline ends. The CDR3 DNA follows: TGTGCCAGCAGTGAAGAGCATCAGAACTATGGCTACACCTTC. This translates into CASSEEHQNYGYTF.

This clonotype has a handful of counts. The genes are TRBV29-1 and TRBJ2-5; D possibly uses TRBD1 or TRBD2 (5 bases each). The CDR3 contains 14 residues. Per the germline V gene, CDR1 is SQVTM and CDR2 is ANQGSEA. V lost 6 bases and J lost 2, with 16 bases in between. CDR3 sequence (DNA): TGCAGCGTAGCCCCCGAGGGGTGGCAAGAGACCCAGTACTTC. Translating gives CSVAPEGWQETQYF.

The chain couples TRBV5-1 to TRBJ2-5; D is possibly TRBD1 (5 bases). There are 14 residues in the CDR3. Germline values: CDR1 SGHRS, CDR2 YFSETQ. Between the trimmed V and J ends, which lost 0 bases and 3 bases, there was a span of 9 bases. As DNA, the CDR3 is TGCGCCAGCAGCTTGGAAGCAGGGAAAGAGACCCAGTACTTC. As protein: CASSLEAGKETQYF.

The chain carries TRBV5-1 and TRBJ2-3, with 16 nucleotides matching TRBD2. This CDR3 region has 16 residues. Germline V CDR1 and CDR2: SGHRS, YFSETQ. The J segment lost 4 bases and the V segment lost 4 bases, leaving 3 bases of the junction unmatched. The CDR3 is CASSAGLAGGADTQYF. The CDR3 coding sequence is TGCGCCAGCAGCGCGGGACTAGCGGGGGGGGCAGATACGCAGTATTTT. Based on the CDR3 plus reference TRBV5-1 and TRBJ2-3, the full variable domain is KAGVTQTPRYLIKTRGQQVTLSCSPISGHRSVSWYQQTPGQGLQFLFEYFSETQRNKGNFPGRFSGRQFSNSRSEMNVSTLELGDSALYLCASSAGLAGGADTQYFGPGTRLTVL.

This clonotype came up many times. This chain joins TRBV7-9 and TRBJ1-1; D unclear. The CDR3 extends over 14 amino acids. Germline loops: CDR1 SEHNR, CDR2 FQNEAQ (reference sequence). Deletions cut 3 bases from V and 0 bases from J, with 8 bases between. CDR3 DNA sequence: TGTGCCAGCAGCTTGGACCTAATGAACACTGAAGCTTTCTTT. It codes for CASSLDLMNTEAFF.

This clonotype was seen at least ten times. This chain joins TRBV12-3 or TRBV12-4 and TRBJ1-2, with a weak D call TRBD1 (5 bases). The CDR3 consists of 13 residues. Trimming removed 3 bases at V and 3 bases at J, with 8 bases between. CDR3 amino acids: CASSFGGDYGYTF. The DNA of the CDR3 is TGTGCCAGCAGTTTCGGGGGGGACTATGGCTACACCTTC.

The chain uses TRBV6-2 or TRBV6-3 and TRBJ2-2, with a tentative D call TRBD1 (6 bases). CDR1 is MNHEY, CDR2 SVGEGT, per germline. V was trimmed by 5 bases and J by 3 bases, leaving 10 bases between them. The CDR3 loop spans 14 amino acids. CDR3 nucleotides: TGTGCCAGCAGTCTACAGGGCGACACCGGGGAGCTGTTTTTT. Protein: CASSLQGDTGELFF.

This clonotype was seen repeatedly, ten times or more. The V call is TRBV6-2 or TRBV6-3, the J call TRBJ2-3; D possibly matches TRBD1 or TRBD2 (6 bases each). Germline V CDR1 and CDR2: MNHEY, SVGEGT. The CDR3 loop spans 16 amino acids. The ends were cut back, 7 bases at V and 4 bases at J, with 21 bases in the middle. The DNA for the CDR3 is TGTGCCAGCACTCGCCAATACAGGGAGGAATCAGATACGCAGTATTTT. Its translation: CASTRQYREESDTQYF.

This clonotype was counted many times. The CDR3 reads CASSPGLAGDTQYF. Written as DNA, the CDR3 is TGTGCCAGCAGCCCGGGACTAGCGGGAGATACGCAGTATTTT. The chain links TRBV7-2 to TRBJ2-3, with 12 bases identical to TRBD2. This CDR3 is built from 14 residues. Germline CDR1 reads SGHTA; CDR2 reads FQGNSA. V gave up 5 bases and J gave up 5 bases; unmatched junction bases: 2.

This chain connects TRBV27 to TRBJ2-7; D unresolved. V gave up 0 bases and J gave up 4 bases, with 10 bases separating them. CDR3 length: 14 amino acids. Germline values: CDR1 MNHEY, CDR2 SMNVEV (reference sequence). CDR3 region: CASSLSMTRYEQYF. CDR3 coding DNA: TGTGCCAGCAGTTTATCCATGACAAGATACGAGCAGTACTTC.

This clonotype was seen only a few times. Written as DNA, the CDR3 is TGTGCCAGCAGTTACGTAGCGGGGAACACAGATACGCAGTATTTT. Translation: CASSYVAGNTDTQYF. V and J are TRBV6-5 and TRBJ2-3; 8 bases align to TRBD2. CDR3 length: 15 amino acids. Germline CDR1 MNHEY, CDR2 SVGAGI. With V trimmed by 2 bases and J by 2 bases, 3 bases remained unmatched.

This clonotype has just a few counts. V and J are TRBV4-2 and TRBJ2-7; a possible D gene is TRBD1 (6 bases). V was shortened by 1 base and J by 5 bases, with 15 bases between the two germline ends. The germline V gene has CDR1 LGHNA and CDR2 YNFKEQ. The CDR3 runs to 15 residues. The DNA of the CDR3 is TGTGCCAGCAGCCAAGTGGGAGCAGGGGTAAACGAGCAGTACTTC. This sequence encodes CASSQVGAGVNEQYF.

There are a few counts of this clonotype. The V gene is TRBV30, the J gene TRBJ1-1; D perhaps matches TRBD1 (6 bases). V lost 0 bases to trimming and J lost 5 bases, with 10 bases between them. Germline V gives CDR1 GTSNPN, CDR2 SVGIG (reference sequence). This CDR3 region has 13 residues. The chain's CDR3 is CAWSVGGGTEAFF. The CDR3 bases are TGTGCCTGGAGTGTAGGGGGTGGAACTGAAGCTTTCTTT.

This clonotype has at least ten counts. The chain links TRBV4-3 to TRBJ1-4; D is unclear. Per germline, CDR1 LGHNA and CDR2 YSLEER. The CDR3 extends over 17 amino acids. V lost 0 bases to trimming and J lost 4 bases, with 15 bases between them. The CDR3 here is CASSQDFRTDFNEKLFF. The DNA for the CDR3 is TGCGCCAGCAGCCAAGATTTTAGGACTGATTTTAATGAAAAACTGTTTTTT.

Note on this clonotype: Since a much larger clone is just one base distant, this may be a read error. The chain joins TRBV9 to TRBJ2-1; 9 bases agree with TRBD2. CDR1 and CDR2 from the germline V gene are SGDLS and YYNGEE. The CDR3 contains 15 residues. In DNA form, the CDR3 reads TGTGCCAGCAGCCCCAGGGCGGGAGGGTGGAATGTGCAGTTCTTC. Protein: CASSPRAGGWNVQFF.

The rearrangement links TRBV5-1 to TRBJ2-1, with D perhaps assigned TRBD1 or TRBD2 (6 bases each). V lost 4 bases to trimming and J lost 12 bases, with 17 bases between them. The CDR3 spans 13 residues. Germline V gives CDR1 SGHRS, CDR2 YFSETQ. The CDR3 bases are TGCGCCAGCAGCCCGGGGGCCACCGAAGGGCAGTTCTTC. It encodes CASSPGATEGQFF.

This clonotype came up many times. The chain joins TRBV12-3 or TRBV12-4 to TRBJ1-4; 10 positions agree with TRBD1. The CDR3 sequence is 15 residues long. The ends lost 5 bases at V and 6 bases at J; junction bases unmatched: 6. CDR3 amino acids: CASSPTGGLHEKLFF. The CDR3, as DNA: TGTGCCAGCAGTCCGACAGGGGGCCTTCATGAAAAACTGTTTTTT.

This clonotype has only a few counts. V usage is TRBV12-3 or TRBV12-4 and J usage is TRBJ2-2; D possibly corresponds to TRBD1 (5 bases). V was clipped by 5 bases and J by 1 base, with 8 bases between them. The CDR3 is 14 residues long. The CDR3 region is CASSRTLNTGELFF. CDR3 bases: TGTGCCAGCAGTCGGACATTGAACACCGGGGAGCTGTTTTTT.

This clonotype occurred a few times. This chain connects TRBV28 to TRBJ2-3; D is possibly TRBD2 (5 bases). The CDR3 sequence is 14 residues long. Germline V gene data show CDR1 as MDHEN and CDR2 as SYDVKM. Trimming left V 3 bases short and J 6 bases short, with 13 bases between. CDR3 protein: CASSLVGDGDTQYF. In DNA form, the CDR3 reads TGTGCCAGCAGTTTGGTGGGAGACGGGGATACGCAGTATTTT.

This sequence joins TRBV4-3 and TRBJ2-7; 12 positions match TRBD2. With 4 bases clipped from V and 6 bases from J, the junction kept 4 bases outside the gene matches. CDR1 and CDR2 (germline): LGHNA, YSLEER. This CDR3 has 14 residues. The CDR3: CASSPSGLAGEQYF. In nucleotides, the CDR3 is TGCGCCAGCAGCCCGTCGGGACTAGCGGGCGAGCAGTACTTC.